This is a list of T cell receptor beta chains from one sample in a study of CXCR3-negative and CXCR3-positive naive CD8 T cells. TCRdb re-called the 5' RACE reads and gives one entry per CDR3 protein, without DNA. This sample's table reports tens of thousands of distinct CDR3 sequences. Source material: naive CXCR3- CD8+ T cells from blood. The receptors originated from a human donor in good health. Some clones in this sample may be carry-over from other donors' samples. CDR3s include the opening cysteine and the closing phenylalanine or tryptophan. Clone size is shown for a subset of rows, as once, few, many or a class of expanded clone.

abundance	v_gene	j_gene	CDR3aa
-	TRBV7-9	TRBJ2-7	CASSGTAYEQYF
-	TRBV2	TRBJ2-2	CASSELLAGATGELFF
-	TRBV29-1	TRBJ2-5	CSVVGEWETQYF
-	TRBV29-1	TRBJ1-1	CSVYGQANTEAFF
-	TRBV28	TRBJ2-2	CASRGLRVNTGELFF
-	TRBV28	TRBJ2-7	CASSLPRDYSYEQYF
-	TRBV10-3	TRBJ1-2	CAINQGQGLYGYTF
-	TRBV20-1	TRBJ2-7	CSATPLNDEQYF
-	TRBV2	TRBJ2-3	CASSEALLSTDTQYF
medium-sized	TRBV29-1	TRBJ2-2	CSVGGTEKVGELFF
-	TRBV11-2	TRBJ2-3	CASRLHDPETTDTQYF
-	TRBV6-6	TRBJ2-1	CASGGSAYNEQFF
-	TRBV13	TRBJ2-6	CASGGSGANVLTF
-	TRBV7-9	TRBJ2-1	CASSPRQGEVGEQFF
-	TRBV6-2/TRBV6-3	TRBJ2-5	CASSYSGFGETQYF
medium-sized	TRBV28	TRBJ2-7	CASILSLGNVYEQYF
-	TRBV29-1	TRBJ2-2	CSVELADSNTGELFF
-	TRBV29-1	TRBJ2-5	CSVVRSGLAGRETQYF
-	TRBV6-5	TRBJ2-2	CASCPPRGEGTGELFF
-	TRBV28	TRBJ2-7	CASSPRLAGTYEQYF
-	TRBV7-9	TRBJ2-2	CASSLRGGADTGELFF
-	TRBV13	TRBJ2-1	CASSSLEGSSYNEQFF
-	TRBV29-1	TRBJ2-7	CSVESGVGEQYF
-	TRBV28	TRBJ2-2	CASSLLGENTGELFF
-	TRBV24-1	TRBJ2-2	CATGGTGPTGELFF
-	TRBV27	TRBJ1-2	CASSLSGPWGYTF
-	TRBV6-2/TRBV6-3	TRBJ2-7	CASSHRDKSYEQYF
-	TRBV29-1	TRBJ2-7	CSVEVAGASVEQYF
-	TRBV7-9	TRBJ2-1	CASSPSGAGGHNEQFF
-	TRBV5-1	TRBJ1-1	CASSGAGGGSEAFF
-	TRBV27	TRBJ2-2	CASSRLPGTSATGELFF
-	TRBV4-1	TRBJ2-2	CASSQDPGAKSWNTGELFF
-	TRBV7-3	TRBJ2-7	CASSVGLAGDEQYF
-	TRBV7-9	TRBJ2-7	CASSLRPGLAGEEQYF
-	TRBV20-1	TRBJ1-1	CSASKQGNTEAFF
-	TRBV7-2	TRBJ2-7	CASSFFGGEAYEQYF
-	TRBV5-1	TRBJ1-1	CASSFGTGKGEAFF
-	TRBV4-1	TRBJ2-3	CASTGFLQGFADTQYF
-	TRBV6-5	TRBJ2-1	CASSHNFGAQVEQFF
-	TRBV11-2	TRBJ2-2	CASSTGQGRTGELFF
-	TRBV28	TRBJ2-1	CASSLELAGPLNEQFF